The present entry profiles one TCR beta chain with its context. Looked up from germline, CDR1 is SGHNT and CDR2 is YYREEE (reference sequence). The CDR3 is 14 amino acids. After removal of 5 bases from V and 4 bases from J, the junction contained 6 bases not matched to a gene. These data originate in a study of CD8 T cells in Susac syndrome. RNA was extracted with the RNeasy kit, and a quantity of about 0.45 to 1 ug was reverse transcribed using random hexamers. Via MiXCR, TCRdb re-called the immunoSEQ multiplex PCR reads, giving one row per CDR3 protein. The data hold approximately 200,000 distinct CDR3 sequences, with about 90% observed a single time.

Specimen: CD8+ T cells from PBMCs. The genes are TRBV5-4 and TRBJ2-3; 8 nucleotides agree with TRBD2. The TCR sequence derives from a human donor with multiple sclerosis. CDR3 amino acids: CASRAGEAADTQYF. CDR3 sequence (DNA): TGTGCCAGCAGAGCGGGAGAAGCGGCAGATACGCAGTATTTT.